Each of the 21 T cell receptor beta chains below was sequenced from the same sample in a study of blood T cells in healthy people across ages. Then a second PCR, running about 6 to 11 cycles, was carried out with a sample-barcoded 5' primer and a J-beta primer mix. Each CDR3 protein gets one entry after TCRdb re-called the 5' RACE reads with MiXCR. The profile shows under 1,000,000 distinct CDR3 sequences, more than 35% of them singletons. The sequencing input was blood. All receptors derive from an elderly man in good health.

J is TRBJ1-1 and V is TRBV4-1; TRBD1 might be the D (6 bases). Germline V CDR1 and CDR2: MGHRA, YSYEKL. The V gene lost 2 bases and the J gene lost 2 bases, with 15 bases spanning the gap. CDR3 length: 16 residues. CDR3 sequence (DNA): TGCGCCAGCAGCCAACAGCCAGGGGTAATTAACACTGAAGCTTTCTTT. As protein: CASSQQPGVINTEAFF.

The sample holds a few counts of this clonotype. The chain has TRBV6-6 and TRBJ2-7, with TRBD1 matching 7 bases. With 7 bases clipped from V and 0 bases from J, the junction kept 6 bases outside the gene matches. Germline CDR1 reads MNHNY; CDR2 reads SVGAGI (reference sequence). The length of the CDR3 is 14 residues. CDR3 in amino acids: CASTGTAYSYEQYF. CDR3 nucleotide sequence: TGTGCCAGCACGGGGACAGCCTACTCCTACGAGCAGTACTTC.

The chain joins TRBV12-3 or TRBV12-4 to TRBJ2-2, with 15 bases that match TRBD2. The CDR3 contains 16 residues. V lost 6 bases and J lost 4; bases outside the gene matches: 3. CDR3 sequence (DNA): TGTGCCAGCAGCTGGACTAGCGGGAGGGTCACCGGGGAGCTGTTTTTT. Translated: CASSWTSGRVTGELFF.

To note about this clonotype: The junction departs from the called germline gene at one end, perhaps through a read error. CDR3 coding DNA: TGCGCCTGCAGCTCACCCGACTCTGGGGCCAACGTCCTGACTTTC. Amino acids: CACSSPDSGANVLTF. The rearrangement uses TRBV5-1 and TRBJ2-6; unclear D gene. The CDR3 runs 15 residues. In germline, CDR1 is SGHRS, CDR2 YFSETQ.

V gene TRBV6-6 combines with J gene TRBJ1-2; maybe TRBD1 (6 bases). The germline gives CDR1 MNHNY, CDR2 SVGAGI (reference sequence). This CDR3 region has 13 residues. Trimming removed 6 bases at V and 4 bases at J, with 12 bases between. CDR3 sequence reads: CASRGDRPYGYTF. CDR3 nucleotides: TGTGCCAGCAGGGGCGACAGGCCCTATGGCTACACCTTC.

This clonotype was detected only a few times. The gene calls are TRBV7-9 and TRBJ2-2, with TRBD2 matching over 9 bases. The CDR3 runs to 15 residues. CDR1 and CDR2 from the germline V gene are SEHNR and FQNEAQ (reference sequence). The trim removed 6 bases at V and 0 bases at J, leaving 2 bases unmatched. This CDR3 is CASRRLAANTGELFF. CDR3 sequence (DNA): TGTGCCAGCAGGAGACTAGCGGCGAACACCGGGGAGCTGTTTTTT.

This chain connects TRBV4-3 to TRBJ2-3, with D possibly matching TRBD1 (5 bases). The CDR3 is 16 amino acids. Trimming pared 2 bases from V and 4 bases from J, leaving 16 bases between. Germline assignment: CDR1 LGHNA and CDR2 YSLEER. CDR3 DNA: TGCGCCAGCAGCCAAAGTAATCCAGGGTTGGCAGATACGCAGTATTTT. It translates to CASSQSNPGLADTQYF.

The CDR3: CASSLSQGFHNEQFF. CDR3 coding DNA: TGTGCCAGCAGCTTATCACAGGGGTTTCACAATGAGCAGTTCTTC. V gene TRBV7-9 combines with J gene TRBJ2-1, with 7 bases matching TRBD1. The CDR3 is 15 residues long. Germline assignment: CDR1 SEHNR and CDR2 FQNEAQ (reference sequence). The ends lost 2 bases at V and 5 bases at J; junction bases unmatched: 6.

In DNA, the CDR3 is TGTGCCAGCAGCTCCCTCCGGACCGCCAGGGTTGGCTACACCTTC. Protein sequence: CASSSLRTARVGYTF. This chain uses TRBV11-2 with TRBJ1-2; D may be TRBD1 (5 bases). Trimming cost V 4 bases and J 7 bases, with 19 bases left between them. In germline, CDR1 is SGHAT, CDR2 FQNNGV. CDR3 length: 15 amino acids. The full variable domain, completed using reference TRBV11-2 and TRBJ1-2, is EAGVAQSPRYKIIEKRQSVAFWCNPISGHATLYWYQQILGQGPKLLIQFQNNGVVDDSQLPKDRFSAERLKGVDSTLKIQPAKLEDSAVYLCASSSLRTARVGYTFGSGTRLTVV.

This clonotype has just one count. A much more abundant neighbour one base away suggests this may be a read error. This chain uses TRBV20-1 with TRBJ2-7; 10 bases line up with TRBD2. CDR3 size: 13 residues. V trimming: 6 bases; J trimming: 2 bases; junction bases outside the gene matches: 4. Germline loops: CDR1 DFQATT, CDR2 SNEGSKA (reference sequence). CDR3 amino acids: CSATSGIAYEQYF. CDR3 sequence (DNA): TGCAGTGCCACTAGCGGGATTGCCTACGAGCAGTACTTC.

The chain recombines TRBV6-5 with TRBJ2-7; TRBD2 is a possible D gene (5 bases). Per germline, CDR1 MNHEY and CDR2 SVGAGI. This CDR3 contains 13 residues. The V gene lost 4 bases and the J gene lost 2 bases, with 9 bases spanning the gap. The CDR3 sequence: CASSSGETYEQYF. The DNA for the CDR3 is TGTGCCAGCAGTTCCGGGGAGACCTACGAGCAGTACTTC.

In this sample, this clonotype turned up a few times. The chain couples TRBV10-3 to TRBJ2-1; TRBD2 matches at 7 bases. With V trimmed by 5 bases and J by 2 bases, 6 bases remained unmatched. The CDR3 loop spans 15 amino acids. CDR1 is ENHRY, CDR2 SYGVKD, per germline. In nucleotides, the CDR3 is TGTGCCATCAGTCTTGAGCGGGATGCCTACAATGAGCAGTTCTTC. It encodes CAISLERDAYNEQFF.

The chain joins TRBV20-1 to TRBJ2-5; 7 positions match TRBD2. V lost 2 bases, J lost 1 base, and 4 bases stayed unmatched. Germline CDR1 and CDR2: DFQATT and SNEGSKA (reference sequence). CDR3 length: 14 residues. The DNA of the CDR3 is TGCAGTGCTAGATATTTAGCGGGCCAAGAGACCCAGTACTTC. Translated: CSARYLAGQETQYF.

The chain combines TRBV3-1 with TRBJ2-5; 7 bases align to TRBD1. Matching the DNA end better, TRBJ2-7 makes the J call doubtful. Germline CDR1 and CDR2: LGHDT and YNNKEL (reference sequence). The CDR3 has 13 residues. CDR3 nucleotide sequence: TGTGCCAGCAGCCAACGCAGGGACAGCGAGCAGTACTTC. Its protein is CASSQRRDSEQYF.

This clonotype was detected only a few times. The chain links TRBV7-2 to TRBJ2-3; weak D call: TRBD2 (5 bases). There are 15 residues in the CDR3. V was pared by 0 bases and J by 6 bases, with 13 bases between. CDR1 is SGHTA and CDR2 is FQGNSA in the germline V gene. This CDR3 reads CASSLADLLSDTQYF. Here the CDR3 DNA reads TGTGCCAGCAGCTTAGCGGACTTATTGAGTGATACGCAGTATTTT.

The gene calls are TRBV6-1 and TRBJ2-1, with D unresolved. Germline V CDR1 and CDR2: MNHNS, SASEGT. CDR3 length: 15 residues. The V gene lost 7 bases and the J gene lost 1 base, with 14 bases spanning the gap. The CDR3 loop reads CASTLYSGSYNEQFF. CDR3 nucleotide sequence: TGTGCCAGCACACTTTACAGTGGGTCCTACAATGAGCAGTTCTTC.

The chain recombines TRBV6-6 with TRBJ2-7; D perhaps matches TRBD1 (6 bases). Trimming removed 0 bases at V and 10 bases at J, with 19 bases between. The CDR3 runs to 15 residues. The germline gives CDR1 MNHNY, CDR2 SVGAGI (reference sequence). The CDR3 is CASSYSEGGSTSQYF. DNA for the CDR3: TGTGCCAGCAGTTACTCTGAAGGGGGAAGTACGTCCCAGTACTTC.

In this sample, this clonotype turned up many times. J is TRBJ2-3 and V is TRBV9; 10 bases line up with TRBD1. The germline CDR1 and CDR2 sequences are SGDLS and YYNGEE. The junction had 2 bases not matched to a gene; V was cut back by 3 bases and J by 1 base. The CDR3 length is 15 residues. CDR3 bases: TGTGCCAGCAGCGGGGGGACAGGGGGCACAGATACGCAGTATTTT. Its translation: CASSGGTGGTDTQYF.

This clonotype was detected a few times. The chain combines TRBV11-2 with TRBJ2-1, with 8 bases aligning to TRBD2. Losses at the gene ends were 0 bases for V and 6 bases for J; bases not matched to a gene: 7. Germline assignment: CDR1 SGHAT and CDR2 FQNNGV. The CDR3 consists of 16 residues. The CDR3 region has the DNA TGTGCCAGCAGCTTAGAAGCGGGAGTATGGGGCAATGAGCAGTTCTTC. It codes for CASSLEAGVWGNEQFF.

V and J are TRBV29-1 and TRBJ2-3; 8 bases agree with TRBD1. The CDR3 is 13 amino acids. Germline V CDR1 and CDR2: SQVTM, ANQGSEA. With V trimmed by 6 bases and J by 4 bases, 6 bases remained unmatched. DNA for the CDR3: TGCAGCGTCCCGACAGGGGACCCAGATACGCAGTATTTT. Encoded protein: CSVPTGDPDTQYF.

V and J are TRBV3-1 and TRBJ2-1, with 10 bases that match TRBD2. Germline V gene sequence: CDR1 LGHDT, CDR2 YNNKEL (reference sequence). The CDR3 sequence is 17 residues long. The J segment lost 5 bases and the V segment lost 2 bases, leaving 9 bases of the junction unmatched. CDR3 region: CASSQIHSGRVNNEQFF. Here the CDR3 DNA reads TGTGCCAGCAGCCAAATACACAGCGGGAGGGTCAACAATGAGCAGTTCTTC.